The clone carrying this T cell receptor beta chain was counted only a few times. Its specificity is unknown. Unique molecular identifiers were incorporated when the TCRbeta library was constructed. TCRdb itself ran the PCR reads through MiXCR, one entry per CDR3 protein. This table holds about a million distinct CDR3 sequences, about 29% found once. This record comes from a study of T-cell reconstitution after alpha-beta-depleted transplantation in children. The CDR3 contains 14 residues. V shed 6 bases and J shed 1 base, with 11 bases lying between them. CDR1 is LNHNV and CDR2 is YYDKDF in the germline V gene (reference sequence). Study-level results: Reported findings indicate that, about two months after transplant, alpha-beta T cells came from several hundred expanded clones, which were derived from non-depleted graft cells. After transplant, high TCRbeta diversity at day 60 in some patients arose from surviving recipient T cells and thymic progenitors. Once a year had passed after transplant, T-cell counts and diversity came mostly from newly produced T cells.

Source: PBMCs, mostly from graft donor cells, taken 360 days after TCRalphabeta/CD19-depleted stem cell transplant. This clonotype was sampled from a boy under three years old who had a stem cell transplant for SCID, so the T cells may come from the graft donor. The chain couples TRBV15 to TRBJ2-3, with D hard to call. The CDR3 DNA reads TGTGCCACCAGTAATCGATTCGGCACAGATACGCAGTATTTT. It is translated as CATSNRFGTDTQYF.